Given below is one T cell receptor beta chain in context. As originally analysed: Reference gene primers were amplified, and this amplification served to estimate nucleated cell counts. Generated by immunoSEQ multiplex PCR, the TCRdb table keeps only in-frame clones and is missing some. V, J and clone size were drawn from that table, and D and trimming were deduced from the DNA. The sample holds about 200,000 clones; approximately 90% are singletons and the top ten take approximately 5.5%. This sample was included in a study of blood T cell repertoires in COVID-19. Whole-study context: Sources were T cells, B-cell-depleted T cells, or PBMCs; the material itself was cDNA or gDNA.

The CDR3 is made up of 14 amino acids. Unmatched junction bases numbered 9, after V lost 11 bases and J lost 4 bases. CDR1 SGHTA and CDR2 FQGNSA come from the germline V gene. The chain uses TRBV7-2 and TRBJ2-3; 10 bases line up with TRBD2. The specimen was peripheral blood. The sequence came from a man aged 40-55 years with active or convalescent COVID-19. The CDR3: CAGASGGAPDTQYF. CDR3 coding DNA: TGTGCCGGGGCGAGCGGGGGGGCCCCAGATACGCAGTATTTT.